This T cell receptor (beta chain) was recorded in a study of T cell changes during pregnancy in multiple sclerosis. TCRdb's copy holds only in-frame clones and misses some; the assay was immunoSEQ multiplex PCR. The table records over 20,000 clones, roughly nine tenths of them present only once. The V end lost 0 bases, the J end lost 14 bases, and 14 bases lay between the germline ends. CDR3 length: 13 residues. Looked up from germline, CDR1 is SGHNT and CDR2 is YENEEA. This clonotype was sampled from a female donor in good health, enrolled as a control in a pregnancy study. The chain carries TRBV11-3 and TRBJ2-1; D is perhaps TRBD1 (5 bases). This specimen was CD4+ T cells from peripheral blood mononuclear cells, taken in the third trimester of pregnancy. CDR3 loop: CASSLDIAGSKFF. As DNA, the CDR3 is TGTGCCAGCAGCTTAGATATTGCAGGGTCTAAGTTCTTC.